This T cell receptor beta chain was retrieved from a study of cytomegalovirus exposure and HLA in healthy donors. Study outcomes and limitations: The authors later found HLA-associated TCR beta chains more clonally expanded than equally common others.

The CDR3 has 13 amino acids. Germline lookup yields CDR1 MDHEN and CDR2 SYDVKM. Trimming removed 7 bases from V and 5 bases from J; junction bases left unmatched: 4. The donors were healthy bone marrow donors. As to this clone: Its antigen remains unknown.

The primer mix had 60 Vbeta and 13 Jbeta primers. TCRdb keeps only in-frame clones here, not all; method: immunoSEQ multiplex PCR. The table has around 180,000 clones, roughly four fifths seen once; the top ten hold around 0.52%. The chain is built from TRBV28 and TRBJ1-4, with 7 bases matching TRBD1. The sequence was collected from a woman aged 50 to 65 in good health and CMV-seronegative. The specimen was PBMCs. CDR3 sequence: CASNPGQNEKLFF. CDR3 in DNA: TGTGCCAGCAACCCGGGACAGAATGAAAAACTGTTTTTT.